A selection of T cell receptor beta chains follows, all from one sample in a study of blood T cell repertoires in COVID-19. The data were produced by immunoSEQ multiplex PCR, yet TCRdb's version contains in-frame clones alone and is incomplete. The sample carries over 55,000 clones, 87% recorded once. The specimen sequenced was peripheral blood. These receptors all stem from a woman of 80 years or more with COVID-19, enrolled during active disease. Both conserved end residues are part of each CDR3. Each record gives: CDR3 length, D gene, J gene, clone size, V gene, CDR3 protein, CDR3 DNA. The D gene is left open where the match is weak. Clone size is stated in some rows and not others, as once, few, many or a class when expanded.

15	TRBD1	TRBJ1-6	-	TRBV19	CASSIINTGGSPLHF	TGTGCCAGTAGTATCATTAACACAGGGGGTTCACCCCTCCACTTT
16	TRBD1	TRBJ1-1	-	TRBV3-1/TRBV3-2	CASSPSAGGAYTEAFF	TGTGCCAGCAGCCCCTCGGCAGGGGGCGCCTACACTGAAGCTTTCTTT
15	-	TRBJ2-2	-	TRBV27	CASSRQGWNTGELFF	TGTGCCAGCAGTCGGCAGGGGTGGAACACCGGGGAGCTGTTTTTT
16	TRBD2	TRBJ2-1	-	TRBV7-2	CASSPTSGGVRNEQFF	TGTGCCAGCAGCCCGACTAGCGGGGGGGTTCGGAATGAGCAGTTCTTC
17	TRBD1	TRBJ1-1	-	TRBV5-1	CASSPTIQGAYNTEAFF	TGCGCCAGCAGCCCCACAATACAGGGGGCCTATAACACTGAAGCTTTCTTT
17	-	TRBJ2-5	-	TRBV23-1	CASSQSGSEGGRETQYF	TGCGCCAGCAGTCAATCAGGGTCAGAGGGAGGACGGGAGACCCAGTACTTC
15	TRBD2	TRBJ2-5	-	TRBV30	CAWSVLAGGPTGQYF	TGTGCCTGGAGTGTGTTAGCGGGGGGGCCAACGGGCCAGTACTTC
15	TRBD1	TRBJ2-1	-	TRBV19	CASSIDRGPGNEQFF	TGTGCCAGTAGTATCGACAGGGGGCCGGGCAATGAGCAGTTCTTC
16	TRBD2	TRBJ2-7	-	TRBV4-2	CASSQDLASGGSEQYF	TGTGCCAGCAGCCAAGATCTTGCTAGCGGGGGGAGCGAGCAGTACTTC
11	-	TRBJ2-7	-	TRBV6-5	CASSVGYEQYF	TGTGCCAGCAGCGTCGGTTACGAGCAGTACTTC
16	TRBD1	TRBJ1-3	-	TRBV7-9	CASSLTQGAFGNTIYF	TGTGCCAGCAGCTTAACACAGGGGGCTTTTGGAAACACCATATATTTT
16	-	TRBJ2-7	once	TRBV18	CASSPPLGARGYEQYF	TGTGCCAGCTCACCACCCTTGGGGGCGCGAGGATACGAGCAGTACTTC
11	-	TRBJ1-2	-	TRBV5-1	CASSLDRYYTF	TGCGCCAGCAGCTTGGATCGGTACTACACCTTC
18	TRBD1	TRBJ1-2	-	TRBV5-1	CASSASGQGPAGGYGYTF	TGCGCCAGCAGCGCCTCGGGACAGGGGCCCGCTGGGGGCTATGGCTACACCTTC
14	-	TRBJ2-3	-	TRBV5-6	CASSLWGGTDTQYF	TGTGCCAGCAGCTTGTGGGGGGGCACAGATACGCAGTATTTT
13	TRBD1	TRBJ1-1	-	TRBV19	CASSQDRATEAFF	TGTGCCAGTAGTCAAGACAGGGCTACTGAAGCTTTCTTT
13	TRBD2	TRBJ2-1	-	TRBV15	CATSRDRGEEQFF	TGTGCCACCAGCAGAGATCGGGGGGAGGAGCAGTTCTTC
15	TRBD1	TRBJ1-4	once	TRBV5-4	CASSGRTGRGEKLFF	TGTGCCAGCAGCGGGCGGACAGGAAGGGGTGAAAAACTGTTTTTT
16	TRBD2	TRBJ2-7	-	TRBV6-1	CASSEGLASGGHEQYF	TGTGCCAGCAGTGAAGGCTTGGCTAGCGGGGGCCACGAGCAGTACTTC
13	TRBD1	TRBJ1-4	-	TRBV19	CASRNRGAEKLFF	TGTGCCAGTAGGAACAGGGGTGCTGAAAAACTGTTTTTT
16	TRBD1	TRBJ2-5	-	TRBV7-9	CASSFSSGGIQETQYF	TGTGCCAGCAGTTTTTCCTCAGGGGGCATACAAGAGACCCAGTACTTC
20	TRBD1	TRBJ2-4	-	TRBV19	CASSIDTPGQESLAKNIQYF	TGTGCCAGTAGTATAGATACCCCGGGACAGGAATCCCTAGCCAAAAACATTCAGTACTTC
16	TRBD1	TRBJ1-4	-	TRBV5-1	CASSSSGTGGGEKLFF	TGCGCCAGCAGCTCCTCCGGGACAGGGGGAGGTGAAAAACTGTTTTTT
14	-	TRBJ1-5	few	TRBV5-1	CASSLSGQNQPQHF	TGCGCCAGCAGCTTGTCAGGACAAAATCAGCCCCAGCATTTT
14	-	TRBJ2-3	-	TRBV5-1	CASSLGQSTDTQYF	TGCGCCAGCAGCTTGGGGCAGAGCACAGATACGCAGTATTTT
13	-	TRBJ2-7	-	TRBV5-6	CASSFRNSYEQYF	TGTGCCAGCAGCTTCAGGAATTCCTACGAGCAGTACTTC
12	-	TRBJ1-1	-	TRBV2	CASDRGGTEAFF	TGTGCCAGCGACCGGGGGGGTACTGAAGCTTTCTTT
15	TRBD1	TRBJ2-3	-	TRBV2	CASSGGTGSEDTQYF	TGTGCCAGCAGTGGGGGGACAGGATCGGAGGATACGCAGTATTTT
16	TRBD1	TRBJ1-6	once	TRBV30	CAWCTGTGVWNSPLHF	TGTGCCTGGTGTACCGGGACAGGGGTTTGGAATTCACCCCTCCACTTT
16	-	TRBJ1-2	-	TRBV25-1	CASSESTGGMGDGYTF	TGTGCCAGCAGTGAATCTACCGGGGGAATGGGGGATGGCTACACCTTC
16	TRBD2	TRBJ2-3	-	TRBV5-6	CASSLRSGGAADTQYF	TGTGCCAGCAGCTTAAGGAGCGGGGGGGCCGCAGATACGCAGTATTTT
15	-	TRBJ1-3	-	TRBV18	CASSPNSFSGNTIYF	TGTGCCAGCTCACCAAACAGCTTCTCTGGAAACACCATATATTTT
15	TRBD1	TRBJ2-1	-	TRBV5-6	CASSGRGRVHNEQFF	TGTGCCAGCAGCGGAAGGGGGCGAGTACATAATGAGCAGTTCTTC
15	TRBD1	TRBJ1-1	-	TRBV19	CASSQTDRMNTEAFF	TGTGCCAGTAGCCAGACGGACAGGATGAACACTGAAGCTTTCTTT
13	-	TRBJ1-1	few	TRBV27	CASQRQMDAEAFF	TGTGCCAGCCAACGACAGATGGACGCTGAAGCTTTCTTT
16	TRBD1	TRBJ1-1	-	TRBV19	CASSMGTGGRNTEAFF	TGTGCCAGTAGTATGGGGACAGGGGGCAGGAACACTGAAGCTTTCTTT
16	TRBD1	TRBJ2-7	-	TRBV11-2	CASSLTGTELSYEQYF	TGTGCCAGCAGCTTAACCGGGACAGAACTCTCCTACGAGCAGTACTTC